The rows below give T cell receptor beta chains drawn from one sample of a study of graft-versus-host responses after intestinal transplantation. Assay: immunoSEQ multiplex PCR; the TCRdb copy retains only in-frame clones and omits some. Of 84,000 or so clones in the sample, around 93% were seen once. Antigen specificity for these receptors is unknown. Sequenced material: unstimulated CD8+ T cells sorted from spleen or lymph node cells, taken before transplant. The receptor source for this set is a human donor who was the organ donor for an intestinal transplant. The CDR3 runs from the conserved cysteine through the conserved F or W. D genes are given only for firm matches. Size tells how often a clone was seen (once, few, many) or the class of an expanded clone, and some rows leave it out.

NA,TRBD2,TRBV10-3,16,TRBJ2-1,CAIRRTSGRDYNEQFF,TGTGCCATCAGGAGGACTAGCGGGAGGGATTACAATGAGCAGTTCTTC
NA,TRBD1,TRBV6-5,13,TRBJ2-7,CASSRQGRNEQYF,TGTGCCAGCAGTCGACAGGGGCGCAACGAGCAGTACTTC
NA,TRBD2,TRBV27,14,TRBJ2-3,CASRLAGAADTQYF,TGTGCCAGCAGGCTAGCGGGAGCGGCAGATACGCAGTATTTT
NA,TRBD2,TRBV7-9,17,TRBJ2-1,CASSSGLAGSSYNEQFF,TGTGCCAGCAGCTCCGGACTAGCGGGGAGCTCCTACAATGAGCAGTTCTTC
NA,NA,TRBV30,12,TRBJ2-1,CAWSAQGHEQFF,TGTGCCTGGAGCGCACAGGGCCATGAGCAGTTCTTC
NA,TRBD2,TRBV7-8,17,TRBJ2-1,CASSGEIAGEWLSEQFF,TGTGCCAGCAGCGGCGAGATAGCGGGAGAATGGCTCAGTGAGCAGTTCTTC
NA,TRBD1,TRBV5-8,15,TRBJ2-7,CATNFRDRASYEQYF,TGTGCCACCAACTTCCGGGACAGGGCGTCCTACGAGCAGTACTTC
once,NA,TRBV19,12,TRBJ2-7,CASSRDGYEQYF,TGTGCCAGTAGTAGAGACGGGTACGAGCAGTACTTC
NA,NA,TRBV5-6,15,TRBJ1-2,CASSPGRAGLYGYTF,TGTGCCAGCAGCCCAGGGCGGGCGGGGCTCTATGGCTACACCTTC
NA,NA,TRBV9,13,TRBJ2-1,CASSALQVDEQFF,TGTGCCAGCAGCGCCCTACAGGTGGATGAGCAGTTCTTC
NA,TRBD1,TRBV29-1,13,TRBJ2-7,CSAGTGEDYEQYF,TGCAGCGCCGGGACAGGGGAAGATTACGAGCAGTACTTC
once,TRBD2,TRBV10-3,14,TRBJ2-1,CAISEWRGNNEQFF,TGTGCCATCAGTGAATGGCGGGGGAACAATGAGCAGTTCTTC
NA,TRBD1,TRBV30,13,TRBJ1-5,CAWGDREDQPQHF,TGTGCCTGGGGGGACAGGGAGGATCAGCCCCAGCATTTT
NA,NA,TRBV5-1,13,TRBJ2-7,CASVGDNSYEQYF,TGCGCCAGCGTCGGTGACAACTCCTACGAGCAGTACTTC
NA,TRBD2,TRBV4-1,15,TRBJ2-1,CASSPSGSSYNEQFF,TGCGCCAGCAGCCCAAGCGGGAGCTCCTACAATGAGCAGTTCTTC
NA,NA,TRBV4-3,14,TRBJ1-5,CASSQVRGSQPQHF,TGCGCCAGCAGCCAAGTCAGGGGCAGCCAGCCCCAGCATTTT
NA,NA,TRBV30,18,TRBJ2-5,CAWSPFGSQERYQETQYF,TGTGCCTGGAGTCCTTTCGGCTCACAGGAACGGTACCAAGAGACCCAGTACTTC
NA,NA,TRBV21-1,13,TRBJ2-7,CASSNRQVRERYF,TGTGCCAGCAGCAATCGACAGGTTAGGGAGCGGTACTTC
NA,NA,TRBV13,12,TRBJ1-6,CASSILGSPLHF,TGTGCCAGCAGCATCCTAGGCTCACCCCTCCACTTT
NA,NA,TRBV11-3,15,TRBJ2-1,CASSLHGGASNEQFF,TGTGCCAGCAGCTTACATGGGGGGGCTAGCAATGAGCAGTTCTTC
NA,TRBD2,TRBV11-2,15,TRBJ2-1,CASSPWRGSYNEQFF,TGTGCCAGCAGCCCGTGGCGGGGGTCCTACAATGAGCAGTTCTTC
NA,NA,TRBV28,15,TRBJ2-2,CASSTGFANTGELFF,TGTGCCAGCAGTACGGGGTTCGCGAACACCGGGGAGCTGTTTTTT
NA,TRBD1,TRBV6-5,14,TRBJ1-2,CASSPGTASYGYTF,TGTGCCAGCAGTCCCGGGACAGCCAGTTATGGCTACACCTTC
once,NA,TRBV27,12,TRBJ2-7,CASQDSSYEQYF,TGTGCCAGCCAGGACAGCTCCTACGAGCAGTACTTC
once,NA,TRBV29-1,14,TRBJ2-1,CSVELGRGYNEQFF,TGCAGCGTTGAGTTAGGCAGGGGCTACAATGAGCAGTTCTTC
NA,NA,TRBV19,15,TRBJ1-5,CASRQPRVVGQPQHF,TGTGCCAGTAGACAACCCAGGGTGGTCGGTCAGCCCCAGCATTTT
NA,TRBD2,TRBV15,18,TRBJ2-1,CATSTVGLGLAGDNEQFF,TGTGCCACCAGCACTGTTGGGTTGGGGCTAGCGGGAGATAATGAGCAGTTCTTC
NA,NA,TRBV11-2,15,TRBJ2-6,CASRLQGSGANVLTF,TGTGCCAGCAGGTTACAGGGTTCAGGGGCCAACGTCCTGACTTTC
NA,NA,TRBV27,13,TRBJ2-7,CASSLSAAYEQYF,TGTGCCAGCAGTTTATCGGCTGCCTACGAGCAGTACTTC
NA,NA,TRBV30,14,TRBJ2-1,CAWRPDSSYNEQFF,TGTGCCTGGAGACCGGACAGCTCCTACAATGAGCAGTTCTTC
NA,NA,TRBV30,14,TRBJ2-2,CAWGSGGLTGELFF,TGTGCCTGGGGATCAGGGGGGCTCACCGGGGAGCTGTTTTTT
NA,NA,TRBV10-3,15,TRBJ2-7,CAMQNRSGDSYEQYF,TGTGCCATGCAGAATAGGTCAGGGGACTCCTACGAGCAGTACTTC
NA,NA,TRBV5-4,13,TRBJ2-1,CASQTPPGNEQFF,TGTGCCAGCCAAACCCCCCCGGGGAATGAGCAGTTCTTC
NA,NA,TRBV19,15,TRBJ1-5,CASSVGVGYDQPQHF,TGTGCCAGTAGTGTCGGGGTTGGCTACGATCAGCCCCAGCATTTT
NA,NA,TRBV5-4,14,TRBJ2-1,CASSWPGSYNEQFF,TGTGCCAGCAGCTGGCCGGGATCGTACAATGAGCAGTTCTTC
NA,NA,TRBV13,15,TRBJ2-3,CASSPGLGTTDTQYF,TGTGCCAGCAGCCCGGGACTGGGAACCACAGATACGCAGTATTTT
NA,NA,TRBV6-6,12,TRBJ1-2,CASSYPGYGYTF,TGTGCCAGCAGTTACCCGGGGTATGGCTACACCTTC
NA,NA,TRBV7-6,16,TRBJ1-1,CASSLGGPGEGTEAFF,TGTGCCAGCAGCTTAGGAGGTCCCGGGGAAGGCACTGAAGCTTTCTTT
NA,TRBD2,TRBV27,13,TRBJ2-1,CASSWTSWGEQFF,TGTGCCAGCAGTTGGACTAGTTGGGGTGAGCAGTTCTTC
once,TRBD1,TRBV19,15,TRBJ1-2,CASSPNRGRVYGYTF,TGTGCCAGTAGCCCAAACAGGGGCCGGGTATATGGCTACACCTTC
NA,NA,TRBV19,13,TRBJ1-4,CASIRRGTEKLFF,TGTGCCAGTATACGGCGGGGAACTGAAAAACTGTTTTTT
NA,NA,TRBV19,12,TRBJ2-1,CASSPAYNEQFF,TGTGCCAGTAGCCCCGCCTACAATGAGCAGTTCTTC
once,NA,TRBV2,11,TRBJ1-2,CASPNHLGYTF,TGTGCCAGCCCTAACCACTTGGGCTACACCTTC
NA,NA,TRBV19,12,TRBJ2-1,CASPSGAGEQFF,TGTGCCAGTCCCAGTGGTGCCGGGGAGCAGTTCTTC
NA,TRBD2,TRBV9,14,TRBJ2-7,CASSVVGTSDEQYF,TGTGCCAGCAGCGTAGTCGGGACTAGCGACGAGCAGTACTTC
once,TRBD1,TRBV6-5,15,TRBJ1-1,CASSLTGGRHTEAFF,TGTGCCAGCAGCTTAACAGGGGGCAGACACACTGAAGCTTTCTTT
NA,NA,TRBV7-9,17,TRBJ1-6,CASSLVGESGYNSPLHF,TGTGCCAGCAGCTTAGTCGGGGAATCTGGTTATAATTCACCCCTCCACTTT
NA,TRBD1,TRBV11-2,15,TRBJ2-1,CASSPGTGAYNEQFF,TGTGCCAGCAGCCCGGGGACAGGGGCCTACAATGAGCAGTTCTTC